The 27 T cell receptor beta chains presented below share a single source sample, sequenced in a study of T cell clones after liver transplantation. Some clones are missing from TCRdb's copy, which holds only in-frame ones; the method was immunoSEQ multiplex PCR. The sample records around 19,000 clones, 80% to 90% being singletons. The sequencing here drew on CD8+ T cells from blood, taken before liver transplant. The receptors stem from a human donor who received a liver transplant.

This clone was observed once. The chain joins TRBV9 to TRBJ2-7; D not certain. This CDR3 region has 15 residues. CDR1 is SGDLS and CDR2 is YYNGEE in the germline V gene. The V end was cut by 4 bases, the J end by 2 bases, with 16 bases between. CDR3 nucleotides: TGTGCCAGCAGCATAGGGCCCGGACCCCCCTACGAGCAGTACTTC. Protein: CASSIGPGPPYEQYF.

This clone was recorded once. The chain combines TRBV27 with TRBJ2-3; 10 bases line up with TRBD2. This CDR3 spans 17 amino acids. Germline lookup yields CDR1 MNHEY and CDR2 SMNVEV (reference sequence). The V and J ends lost 4 bases and 3 bases, in that order; junction bases with no gene match: 10. CDR3 region: CASSSILAGGGTDTQYF. In nucleotides, the CDR3 is TGTGCCAGCAGTTCGATATTAGCGGGAGGAGGGACAGATACGCAGTATTTT.

This clone appeared a single time. V usage is TRBV27 and J usage is TRBJ2-5; 8 bases match TRBD1. The CDR3 length is 13 residues. The germline gives CDR1 MNHEY, CDR2 SMNVEV (reference sequence). J was trimmed by 7 bases and V by 0 bases; bases with no gene match: 1. The CDR3 protein is CASSLSTGVTQYF. The CDR3 nucleotides read TGTGCCAGCAGTTTATCGACAGGGGTGACCCAGTACTTC.

The chain joins TRBV28 to TRBJ2-7; D is unresolved. The V gene's germline CDR1 is MDHEN and CDR2 SYDVKM. The CDR3 covers 13 residues. Between the trimmed V and J ends, which lost 9 bases and 0 bases, there was a span of 12 bases. The DNA of the CDR3 is TGTGCCAGTGGAAAGGAGAGCTCCTACGAGCAGTACTTC. This codes for CASGKESSYEQYF.

The chain recombines TRBV7-9 with TRBJ1-1, with D perhaps matching TRBD1 (6 bases). CDR1 SEHNR and CDR2 FQNEAQ come from the germline V gene (reference sequence). V lost 5 bases to trimming and J lost 1 base, with 14 bases between them. The CDR3 has 15 amino acids. CDR3 DNA: TGTGCCAGCAGCCTTCCCACCAGGGGGAACACTGAAGCTTTCTTT. The encoded protein is CASSLPTRGNTEAFF.

The chain links TRBV6-5 to TRBJ2-5, with 7 bases identical to TRBD1. V lost 2 bases and J lost 2; bases outside the gene matches: 5. The CDR3 loop spans 15 amino acids. Germline lookup yields CDR1 MNHEY and CDR2 SVGAGI. The CDR3 protein is CASSYGWTGQETQYF. The DNA for the CDR3 is TGTGCCAGCAGTTACGGGTGGACAGGACAAGAGACCCAGTACTTC.

The chain couples TRBV25-1 to TRBJ1-1, with TRBD1 as a possible D gene (5 bases). This CDR3 is 12 amino acids long. V lost 6 bases and J lost 6, with 11 bases in between. Germline CDR1 MGHDK, CDR2 SYGVNS. CDR3 DNA sequence: TGTGCCAGCAGAGAGGGGTTCTCTGAAGCTTTCTTT. Protein sequence: CASREGFSEAFF.

The chain joins TRBV11-2 to TRBJ2-1; D gene uncertain. Per germline, CDR1 SGHAT and CDR2 FQNNGV. The V gene lost 1 base and the J gene lost 0 bases, with 13 bases spanning the gap. This CDR3 has 17 amino acids. The CDR3 bases are TGTGCCAGCAGCTTAGGGATAAGACCCAGCTCCTACAATGAGCAGTTCTTC. Amino acid sequence: CASSLGIRPSSYNEQFF. Full variable domain (missing parts from reference TRBV11-2 and TRBJ2-1): EAGVAQSPRYKIIEKRQSVAFWCNPISGHATLYWYQQILGQGPKLLIQFQNNGVVDDSQLPKDRFSAERLKGVDSTLKIQPAKLEDSAVYLCASSLGIRPSSYNEQFFGPGTRLTVL.

The CDR3 loop is CASSSEGRLNTEAFF. CDR3 bases: TGTGCCAGCAGCTCTGAGGGCAGGCTGAACACTGAAGCTTTCTTT. The chain is built from TRBV11-2 and TRBJ1-1; no clear D gene. The germline V gene has CDR1 SGHAT and CDR2 FQNNGV. Trimming shortened V by 4 bases and J by 0 bases, and 12 bases separated the two germline ends. The length of the CDR3 is 15 residues.

The chain has TRBV6-4 and TRBJ1-2, with a possible D match to TRBD1 (5 bases). CDR3 length: 16 residues. Germline CDR1 reads MRHNA; CDR2 reads SNTAGT. The V end lost 0 bases, the J end lost 6 bases, and 17 bases lay between the germline ends. Written as DNA, the CDR3 is TGTGCCAGCAGTGACTCGAACAGGCTCGGGCAAGATGGCTACACCTTC. This translates into CASSDSNRLGQDGYTF.

The rearrangement joins TRBV7-9 to TRBJ1-1; TRBD1 agrees at 9 bases. V dropped 4 bases and J dropped 4; count of bases not matched to a gene: 4. CDR1 is SEHNR and CDR2 is FQNEAQ in the germline V gene (reference sequence). The CDR3 consists of 14 residues. CDR3 in amino acids: CASSYLTGGTEAFF. CDR3 coding DNA: TGTGCCAGCAGCTATCTGACAGGGGGCACTGAAGCTTTCTTT.

This clone was observed once. The CDR3 coding sequence is TGCGCCAGCAGCTTGGATTTAAGGGGGATGATGGAGTTCTTC. Encoded protein: CASSLDLRGMMEFF. The J gene is TRBJ2-1, the V gene TRBV5-1, with D possibly matching TRBD1 (6 bases). This CDR3 spans 14 amino acids. Germline loops: CDR1 SGHRS, CDR2 YFSETQ. Trimming took off 0 bases at V and 14 bases at J, with 18 bases between the two ends.

The genes are TRBV13 and TRBJ1-2, with a tentative D call TRBD1 (5 bases). This CDR3 spans 13 amino acids. CDR1 and CDR2 (germline): PRHDT, FYEKMQ (reference sequence). V lost 8 bases to trimming and J lost 8 bases, with 18 bases between them. The chain's CDR3 is CASPTRDSHGYTF. The CDR3 DNA follows: TGTGCCAGCCCTACTAGAGACAGTCACGGCTACACCTTC.

Only one count was recorded for this clone. The chain employs TRBV5-4 and TRBJ1-5; the D gene is possibly TRBD1 (5 bases). The CDR3 is made up of 16 amino acids. The germline V gene has CDR1 SGHNT and CDR2 YYREEE (reference sequence). Trimming shortened V by 6 bases and J by 0 bases, and 16 bases separated the two germline ends. CDR3 nucleotides: TGTGCCAGCATGAAGTGGGGGGAGTATAGCAATCAGCCCCAGCATTTT. Amino acid sequence: CASMKWGEYSNQPQHF.

The V call is TRBV29-1, the J call TRBJ2-1; the D is unclear. Trimming cost V 1 base and J 4 bases, with 8 bases left between them. CDR3 length equals 13 residues. CDR1 and CDR2 from the germline V gene are SQVTM and ANQGSEA. CDR3: CSVEGYSYNEQFF. The CDR3 nucleotides read TGCAGCGTTGAAGGCTACAGTTACAATGAGCAGTTCTTC.

The chain recombines TRBV27 with TRBJ2-7, with 11 bases aligning to TRBD2. Germline V gene sequence: CDR1 MNHEY, CDR2 SMNVEV (reference sequence). V was pared by 4 bases and J by 3 bases, with 11 bases of the junction left unmatched. The CDR3 sequence is 17 residues long. CDR3: CASSSTGTSGPYYEQYF. CDR3 DNA: TGTGCCAGCAGTTCCACCGGGACTAGCGGTCCTTACTACGAGCAGTACTTC.

The rearrangement uses TRBV15 and TRBJ1-1, with D possibly matching TRBD1 (5 bases). The CDR3 length is 14 residues. Trimming shortened V by 5 bases and J by 3 bases, and 13 bases separated the two germline ends. Germline V gives CDR1 LNHNV, CDR2 YYDKDF (reference sequence). CDR3 in amino acids: CATSPERGYTEAFF. DNA for the CDR3: TGTGCCACCAGCCCGGAGAGGGGCTACACTGAAGCTTTCTTT.

This chain connects TRBV5-4 to TRBJ2-3; tentative D call: TRBD2 (5 bases). Trimming removed 5 bases from V and 8 bases from J, with 12 bases in between. The length of the CDR3 is 12 residues. CDR1 is SGHNT and CDR2 is YYREEE in the germline V gene (reference sequence). CDR3 DNA: TGTGCCAGCAGAAGTAGCGAGATTACGCAGTATTTT. Translated: CASRSSEITQYF.

The chain carries TRBV27 and TRBJ1-2, with no clear D. The CDR3 covers 14 residues. Trimming shortened V by 4 bases and J by 6 bases, and 15 bases separated the two germline ends. Germline V gene data show CDR1 as MNHEY and CDR2 as SMNVEV (reference sequence). CDR3 sequence: CASSSAEPIHGYTF. DNA of the CDR3: TGTGCCAGCAGTTCAGCAGAGCCAATTCATGGCTACACCTTC.

The chain is built from TRBV27 and TRBJ1-2; D remains unclear. Trimming stripped 0 bases from V and 8 bases from J, with 13 bases between. This CDR3 region has 14 residues. Germline CDR1 MNHEY, CDR2 SMNVEV (reference sequence). This CDR3 is CASSLSVGQIGYTF. For the CDR3, the DNA is TGTGCCAGCAGTTTATCCGTCGGGCAGATCGGCTACACCTTC.

This sequence joins TRBV6-5 and TRBJ2-7; TRBD2 agrees at 12 bases. CDR1 and CDR2 (germline): MNHEY, SVGAGI. V lost 2 bases and J lost 7; bases outside the gene matches: 6. This CDR3 has 15 amino acids. The CDR3 protein is CASSYGAGLAGEQYF. In DNA, the CDR3 is TGTGCCAGCAGTTACGGGGCGGGACTAGCGGGTGAGCAGTACTTC.

The chain employs TRBV7-9 and TRBJ2-5; D remains ambiguous. Trimming removed 1 base at V and 5 bases at J, with 8 bases between. The CDR3 consists of 13 residues. Germline loops: CDR1 SEHNR, CDR2 FQNEAQ (reference sequence). The CDR3: CASSLGGWETQYF. The CDR3 coding sequence is TGTGCCAGCAGCTTAGGAGGTTGGGAGACCCAGTACTTC.

The rearrangement links TRBV19 to TRBJ1-5; a weak D match, TRBD1 (6 bases). V gave up 1 base and J gave up 9 bases, with 16 bases separating them. CDR3 size: 15 residues. Germline V gene sequence: CDR1 LNHDA, CDR2 SQIVND (reference sequence). The chain's CDR3 is CASSIAGAGPRPQHF. The CDR3 DNA reads as TGTGCCAGTAGTATAGCAGGGGCCGGACCTCGGCCCCAGCATTTT.

This clone is labeled medium-sized. The CDR3 sequence is CASSLWPNNEQFF. CDR3 DNA: TGTGCCAGCAGTTTGTGGCCTAACAATGAGCAGTTCTTC. The J gene is TRBJ2-1, the V gene TRBV6-1; D unclear. Trimming left V 5 bases short and J 5 bases short, with 10 bases between. The CDR3 has 13 amino acids. Germline V gene data show CDR1 as MNHNS and CDR2 as SASEGT.

The chain has TRBV28 and TRBJ2-1, with 7 bases aligning to TRBD2. Looked up from germline, CDR1 is MDHEN and CDR2 is SYDVKM. Trimming at V came to 3 bases and at J to 6 bases, leaving 5 bases not matched to a gene. This CDR3 has 14 residues. The CDR3: CASSLWGGINEQFF. In nucleotides, the CDR3 is TGTGCCAGCAGTTTGTGGGGGGGTATCAATGAGCAGTTCTTC.

The chain joins TRBV7-6 to TRBJ2-7; D is undetermined. Germline loops: CDR1 SGHVS, CDR2 FNYEAQ. This CDR3 has 14 residues. V was shortened by 4 bases and J by 2 bases, with 12 bases between the two germline ends. The CDR3 here is CASSSPLATYEQYF. The CDR3 nucleotides are TGTGCCAGCAGCTCCCCATTAGCAACCTACGAGCAGTACTTC.

The rearrangement joins TRBV7-8 to TRBJ1-4; a possible D gene is TRBD1 (6 bases). V was cut by 7 bases and J by 3 bases, with 15 bases left in between. The CDR3 totals 15 residues. Germline CDR1 and CDR2: SGHVS and FQNEAQ. CDR3 amino acids: CASTLAGGPNEKLFF. In DNA form, the CDR3 reads TGTGCCAGCACCCTAGCGGGGGGGCCTAATGAAAAACTGTTTTTT.